Listed here are 23 T cell receptor beta chains from one sample, sequenced in a study of T cells in Graves' hyperthyroidism and ophthalmopathy. The TCR beta CDR3 regions underwent amplification using RNA transcripts as the source. A first-round RT-PCR of the TCR CDR3 used the HTBI primer set. MiXCR, run by TCRdb on the multiplex PCR reads, gives a single entry per CDR3 protein. The table records 200,000 to 250,000 distinct CDR3 sequences, about a sixth of them present only once. The sequenced sample consisted of blood. These receptors were obtained from a woman younger than 35 with Graves' ophthalmopathy.

The V gene is TRBV11-2, the J gene TRBJ2-7, with D maybe TRBD2 (6 bases). Germline CDR1 reads SGHAT; CDR2 reads FQNNGV. The CDR3 runs to 15 residues. V was clipped by 5 bases and J by 0 bases, with 14 bases between them. CDR3: CASSLFGGISYEQYF. DNA for the CDR3: TGTGCCAGCAGCCTGTTTGGAGGGATCTCCTACGAGCAGTACTTC.

This clonotype was recorded at least ten times. CDR3 sequence: CAWSPGQSSYEQYF. In nucleotides, the CDR3 is TGTGCCTGGAGTCCTGGCCAGAGTTCCTACGAGCAGTACTTC. The chain has TRBV30 and TRBJ2-7; D is ambiguous. The CDR3 is 14 residues long. CDR1 and CDR2 (germline): GTSNPN, SVGIG (reference sequence). V lost 2 bases and J 1 base, leaving 12 bases between the germline ends.

This clonotype was detected many times. This chain joins TRBV5-1 and TRBJ2-3, with TRBD2 matching over 7 bases. Germline V gene sequence: CDR1 SGHRS, CDR2 YFSETQ. This CDR3 is built from 15 residues. Trimming cost V 2 bases and J 0 bases; bases outside gene matches: 3. The CDR3 protein is CASSLAGSSTDTQYF. CDR3 bases: TGCGCCAGCAGCTTAGCGGGATCTAGCACAGATACGCAGTATTTT.

This clonotype was counted at least ten times. V usage is TRBV20-1 and J usage is TRBJ2-2, with unresolved D. V was shortened by 0 bases and J by 5 bases, with 10 bases between the two germline ends. This CDR3 contains 14 residues. Looked up from germline, CDR1 is DFQATT and CDR2 is SNEGSKA (reference sequence). CDR3 region: CSARDHGQTGELFF. CDR3 in DNA: TGCAGTGCTAGAGATCACGGCCAAACCGGGGAGCTGTTTTTT.

This clonotype occurred many times. The chain couples TRBV5-1 to TRBJ1-1; 9 bases match TRBD1. Germline V gives CDR1 SGHRS, CDR2 YFSETQ. The CDR3 sequence is 13 residues long. Trimming cost V 4 bases and J 11 bases; bases outside gene matches: 9. CDR3 bases: TGCGCCAGCAGCACCGGTCGGACAGGGGAGGCTTTCTTT. Its translation is CASSTGRTGEAFF. Using reference TRBV5-1 and TRBJ1-1 for the parts outside the CDR3, the full variable domain is KAGVTQTPRYLIKTRGQQVTLSCSPISGHRSVSWYQQTPGQGLQFLFEYFSETQRNKGNFPGRFSGRQFSNSRSEMNVSTLELGDSALYLCASSTGRTGEAFFGQGTRLTVV.

This clonotype was observed at least ten times. The chain has TRBV20-1 and TRBJ2-7; D possibly matches TRBD1 or TRBD2 (5 bases each). Germline CDR1 reads DFQATT; CDR2 reads SNEGSKA (reference sequence). This CDR3 has 13 amino acids. Trimming shortened V by 6 bases and J by 0 bases, and 12 bases separated the two germline ends. In DNA, the CDR3 is TGCAGTGCAGAGGGGCAGTACTCCTACGAGCAGTACTTC. It codes for CSAEGQYSYEQYF.

This clonotype was counted at least ten times. The rearrangement links TRBV5-1 to TRBJ2-7; D not certain. The CDR3 consists of 14 residues. Trimming took 1 base from V and 0 from J, leaving 8 bases between them. In germline, CDR1 is SGHRS, CDR2 YFSETQ. The DNA of the CDR3 is TGCGCCAGCAGCTTGCAGTTGAGCTCCTACGAGCAGTACTTC. This gives the protein CASSLQLSSYEQYF.

This clonotype appeared many times. The chain uses TRBV7-2 and TRBJ1-2; 7 nucleotides align to TRBD1. CDR3 size: 15 residues. The V gene end was trimmed by 0 bases and the J gene end by 3 bases; junction bases not matched to a gene: 4. Per germline, CDR1 SGHTA and CDR2 FQGNSA. In DNA form, the CDR3 reads TGTGCCAGCAGCTTAGCACAGGGGACCTACTATGGCTACACCTTC. This codes for CASSLAQGTYYGYTF.

This clonotype was detected many times. V and J are TRBV20-1 and TRBJ1-2; D may be TRBD1 (6 bases). CDR1 and CDR2 from the germline V gene are DFQATT and SNEGSKA (reference sequence). Trimming removed 6 bases from V and 0 bases from J, with 14 bases in between. CDR3 length: 14 amino acids. CDR3 in amino acids: CSAPQGGTNYGYTF. In nucleotides, the CDR3 is TGCAGTGCGCCACAGGGAGGGACTAACTATGGCTACACCTTC.

V is TRBV4-1 and J is TRBJ2-4, with D perhaps matching TRBD1 or TRBD2 (5 bases each). The CDR3 spans 19 residues. V shed 4 bases and J shed 3 bases, with 25 bases lying between them. Germline V CDR1 and CDR2: MGHRA, YSYEKL. The CDR3 DNA reads as TGCGCCAGCAGCCTAGTCGGTTCGGGACGGTCGGGTAACAAAAACATTCAGTACTTC. Translation gives CASSLVGSGRSGNKNIQYF.

This clonotype was picked up many times. The V and J genes are TRBV29-1 and TRBJ2-1, with 8 bases matching TRBD2. J lost 2 bases, V lost 4 bases, and 7 bases had no gene match. Per germline, CDR1 SQVTM and CDR2 ANQGSEA. The CDR3 is 15 residues long. This CDR3 reads CSVAGGPTAYNEQFF. The CDR3 bases are TGCAGCGTTGCGGGAGGGCCGACCGCCTACAATGAGCAGTTCTTC.

The rearrangement joins TRBV12-5 to TRBJ1-6; 11 nucleotides line up with TRBD1. Germline lookup yields CDR1 LGHNT and CDR2 FRNRAP. J was trimmed by 8 bases and V by 5 bases; bases with no gene match: 11. The CDR3 runs 17 residues. CDR3 coding DNA: TGTGCTAGTGGTCTAAAACTTCCGGGACAGGGGGATTCACCCCTCCACTTT. Its protein is CASGLKLPGQGDSPLHF.

This clonotype showed up just a few times. This may come from a read error, since a much larger clone is one base off. V and J are TRBV15 and TRBJ1-1; 9 bases map to TRBD1. Germline V gene data show CDR1 as LNHNV and CDR2 as YYDKDF (reference sequence). The CDR3 consists of 18 residues. The trim removed 3 bases at V and 0 bases at J, leaving 11 bases unmatched. CDR3 region: CATSRKDRGSGMNTEAFF. CDR3 in DNA: TGTGCCACCAGCAGGAAGGACAGGGGAAGCGGGATGAACACTGAAGCTTTCTTT. Combining the CDR3 with reference TRBV15 and TRBJ1-1 gives the whole variable domain DAMVIQNPRYQVTQFGKPVTLSCSQTLNHNVMYWYQQKSSQAPKLLFHYYDKDFNNEADTPDNFQSRRPNTSFCFLDIRSPGLGDTAMYLCATSRKDRGSGMNTEAFFGQGTRLTVV.

This clonotype has only one observation. This chain connects TRBV7-9 to TRBJ2-5; 16 nucleotides line up with TRBD2. Trimming cost V 3 bases and J 5 bases; bases outside gene matches: 6. The CDR3 totals 17 residues. In germline, CDR1 is SEHNR, CDR2 FQNEAQ (reference sequence). CDR3 region: CASSFPGLAGGLETQYF. The CDR3 DNA is TGTGCCAGCAGCTTCCCGGGACTAGCGGGGGGGCTTGAGACCCAGTACTTC.

This clonotype came up many times. The V gene is TRBV27, the J gene TRBJ2-7; D assignment may be TRBD1 or TRBD2 (5 bases each). Germline V gene sequence: CDR1 MNHEY, CDR2 SMNVEV (reference sequence). This CDR3 is built from 15 residues. V lost 7 bases to trimming and J lost 1 base, with 17 bases between them. CDR3: CASIMRNEGSYEQYF. The CDR3 region has the DNA TGTGCCAGCATCATGCGGAATGAGGGGTCCTACGAGCAGTACTTC.

This clonotype showed up many times. The junction departs from the called germline gene at one end, perhaps through a read error. The V and J genes are TRBV5-8 and TRBJ2-3, with 7 bases fitting TRBD2. This CDR3 is built from 12 residues. CDR1 is SGHTS, CDR2 YDEGEE, per germline. The CDR3 here is CASRLGGDTQYF. CDR3 DNA sequence: TGTGCCAGCAGATTGGGGGGGGATACGCAGTATTTT.

This clonotype was detected only a few times. This chain uses TRBV6-1 with TRBJ1-3, with D possibly TRBD1 on 5 matching bases. CDR3 length: 15 residues. The ends were cut back, 3 bases at V and 0 bases at J, with 9 bases in the middle. The germline V gene encodes CDR1 MNHNS and CDR2 SASEGT. CDR3 region: CASSDRGISGNTIYF. The CDR3 coding sequence is TGTGCCAGCAGTGACCGGGGCATCTCTGGAAACACCATATATTTT.

Details on this clonotype: This may be a read error: a much more frequent sequence differs by one nucleotide. The J gene is TRBJ1-2, the V gene TRBV24-1, with 8 bases fitting TRBD1. V shed 11 bases and J 13 bases; nucleotides not matched to a gene: 14. The CDR3 has 12 residues. Germline V gene sequence: CDR1 KGHDR, CDR2 SFDVKD. This chain's CDR3 is CASTDRGESCTF. CDR3 coding DNA: TGTGCCAGCACAGACAGGGGCGAGAGCTGCACCTTC.

On this clonotype itself: This may be a read error: a much more frequent sequence differs by one nucleotide. V usage is TRBV7-2 and J usage is TRBJ1-6; no definite D call. Trimming cost V 0 bases and J 10 bases, with 10 bases left between them. In germline, CDR1 is SGHTA, CDR2 FQGNSA. The CDR3 runs to 14 residues. The CDR3 loop is CASSLAAVESPLHF. The DNA for the CDR3 is TGTGCCAGCAGCTTAGCGGCGGTAGAATCACCCCTCCACTTT.

This clonotype occurred many times. The chain employs TRBV12-3 or TRBV12-4 and TRBJ2-7; D might be TRBD1 (6 bases). Trimming cost V 6 bases and J 3 bases, with 15 bases left between them. The CDR3 length is 14 residues. The CDR3 sequence is CASRSGTTSYEQYF. The CDR3 bases are TGTGCCAGCAGATCCGGGACAACTAGCTACGAGCAGTACTTC.

The rearrangement joins TRBV20-1 to TRBJ1-5, with D possibly being TRBD1 (5 bases). Germline V gene lookup returns CDR1 DFQATT and CDR2 SNEGSKA (reference sequence). This CDR3 is 13 amino acids long. The ends were cut back, 1 base at V and 5 bases at J, with 9 bases in the middle. CDR3 DNA: TGCAGTGCTAGAGTGGGGGAGTATCAGCCCCAGCATTTT. Translated, it gives CSARVGEYQPQHF.

The table lists this clonotype with many counts. The V gene is TRBV6-1, the J gene TRBJ1-4; the D is unclear. The CDR3 loop spans 13 amino acids. The V end lost 8 bases, the J end lost 4 bases, and 11 bases lay between the germline ends. Germline CDR1 and CDR2: MNHNS and SASEGT. CDR3 nucleotides: TGTGCCAGCGCGAGGAGAGATAATGAAAAACTGTTTTTT. Translation: CASARRDNEKLFF.

This clonotype was seen at least ten times. The chain links TRBV2 to TRBJ2-7, with D perhaps assigned TRBD1 or TRBD2 (5 bases each). CDR1 is SNHLY and CDR2 is FYNNEI in the germline V gene. V was shortened by 10 bases and J by 5 bases, with 24 bases between the two germline ends. This CDR3 has 15 residues. CDR3 sequence (DNA): TGTGCCACCCGAGACCCCGGGACCGCGGCCAACGAGCAGTACTTC. It yields the protein CATRDPGTAANEQYF.